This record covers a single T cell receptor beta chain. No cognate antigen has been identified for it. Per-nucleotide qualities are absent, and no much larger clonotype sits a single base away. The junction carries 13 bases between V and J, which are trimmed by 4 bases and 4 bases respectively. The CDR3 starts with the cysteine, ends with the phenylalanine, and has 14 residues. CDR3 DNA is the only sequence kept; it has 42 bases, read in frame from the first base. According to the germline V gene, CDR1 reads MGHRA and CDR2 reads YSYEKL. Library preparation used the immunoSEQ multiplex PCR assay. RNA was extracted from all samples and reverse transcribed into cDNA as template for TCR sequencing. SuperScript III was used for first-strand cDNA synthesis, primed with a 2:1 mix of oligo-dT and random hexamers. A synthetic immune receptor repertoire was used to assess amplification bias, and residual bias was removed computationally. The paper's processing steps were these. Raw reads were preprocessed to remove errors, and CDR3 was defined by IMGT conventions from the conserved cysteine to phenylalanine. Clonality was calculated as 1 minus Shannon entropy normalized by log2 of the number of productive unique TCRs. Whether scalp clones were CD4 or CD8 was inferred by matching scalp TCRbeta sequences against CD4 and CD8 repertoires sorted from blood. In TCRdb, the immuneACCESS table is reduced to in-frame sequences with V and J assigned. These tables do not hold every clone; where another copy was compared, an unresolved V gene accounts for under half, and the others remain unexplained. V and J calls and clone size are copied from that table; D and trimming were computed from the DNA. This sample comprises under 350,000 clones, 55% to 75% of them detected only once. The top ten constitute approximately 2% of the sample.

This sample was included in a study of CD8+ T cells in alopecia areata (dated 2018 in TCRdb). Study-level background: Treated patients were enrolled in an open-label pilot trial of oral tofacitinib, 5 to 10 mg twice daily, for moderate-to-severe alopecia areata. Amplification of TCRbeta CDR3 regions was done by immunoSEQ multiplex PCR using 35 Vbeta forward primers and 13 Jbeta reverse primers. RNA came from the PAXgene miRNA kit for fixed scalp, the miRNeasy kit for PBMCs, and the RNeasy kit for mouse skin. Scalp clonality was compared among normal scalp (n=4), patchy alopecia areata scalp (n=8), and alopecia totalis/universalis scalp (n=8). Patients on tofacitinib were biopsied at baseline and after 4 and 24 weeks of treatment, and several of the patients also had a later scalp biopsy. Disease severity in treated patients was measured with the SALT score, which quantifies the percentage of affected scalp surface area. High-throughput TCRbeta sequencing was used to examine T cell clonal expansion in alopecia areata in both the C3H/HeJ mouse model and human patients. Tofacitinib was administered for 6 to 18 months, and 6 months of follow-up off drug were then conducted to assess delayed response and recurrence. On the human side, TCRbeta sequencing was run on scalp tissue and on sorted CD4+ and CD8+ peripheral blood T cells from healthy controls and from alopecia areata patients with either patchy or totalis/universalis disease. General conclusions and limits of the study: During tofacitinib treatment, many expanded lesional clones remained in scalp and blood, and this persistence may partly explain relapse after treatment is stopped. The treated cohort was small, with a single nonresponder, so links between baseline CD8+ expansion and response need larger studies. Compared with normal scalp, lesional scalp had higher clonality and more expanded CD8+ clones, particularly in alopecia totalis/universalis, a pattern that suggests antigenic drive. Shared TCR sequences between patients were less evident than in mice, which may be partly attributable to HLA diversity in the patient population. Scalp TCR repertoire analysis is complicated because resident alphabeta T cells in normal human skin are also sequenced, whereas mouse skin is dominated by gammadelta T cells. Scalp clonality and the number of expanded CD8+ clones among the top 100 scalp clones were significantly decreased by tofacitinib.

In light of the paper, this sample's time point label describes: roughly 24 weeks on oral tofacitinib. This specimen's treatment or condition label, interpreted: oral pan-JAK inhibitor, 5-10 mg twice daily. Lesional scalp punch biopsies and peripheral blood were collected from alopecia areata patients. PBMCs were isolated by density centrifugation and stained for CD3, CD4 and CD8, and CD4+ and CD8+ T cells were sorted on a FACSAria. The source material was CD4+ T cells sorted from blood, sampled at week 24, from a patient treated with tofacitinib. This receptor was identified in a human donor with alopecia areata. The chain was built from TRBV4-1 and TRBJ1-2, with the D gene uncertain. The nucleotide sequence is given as TGCGCCAGCAGCCGCCTTGGAGTCCCCTATGGCTACACCTTC. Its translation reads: CASSRLGVPYGYTF.